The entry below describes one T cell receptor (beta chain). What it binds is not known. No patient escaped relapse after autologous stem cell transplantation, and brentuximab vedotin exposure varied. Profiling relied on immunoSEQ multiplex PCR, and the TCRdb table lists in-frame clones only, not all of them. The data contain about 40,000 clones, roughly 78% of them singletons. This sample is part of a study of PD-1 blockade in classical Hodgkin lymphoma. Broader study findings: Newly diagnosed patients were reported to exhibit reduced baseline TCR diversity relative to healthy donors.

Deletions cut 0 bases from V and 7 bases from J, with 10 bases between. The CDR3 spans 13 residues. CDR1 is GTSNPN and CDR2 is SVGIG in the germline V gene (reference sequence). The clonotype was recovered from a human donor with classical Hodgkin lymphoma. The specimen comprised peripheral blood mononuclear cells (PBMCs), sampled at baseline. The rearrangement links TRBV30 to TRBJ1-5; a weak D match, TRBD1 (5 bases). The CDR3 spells CAWSVRGDQPQHF. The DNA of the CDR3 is TGTGCCTGGAGTGTACGAGGGGACCAGCCCCAGCATTTT. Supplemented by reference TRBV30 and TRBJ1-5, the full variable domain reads SQTIHQWPATLVQPVGSPLSLECTVEGTSNPNLYWYRQAAGRGLQLLFYSVGIGQISSEVPQNLSASRPQDRQFILSSKKLLLSDSGFYLCAWSVRGDQPQHFGDGTRLSIL.